These T cell receptor beta chains were read from a single sample in a study of T cell responses to AZD1222 COVID-19 vaccine. The assay was immunoSEQ multiplex PCR, and TCRdb's table has in-frame clones only and misses some. Counted here are 200,000 to 250,000 clones, 94% occurring once; the ten biggest clones make up approximately 1.5%. Sample: peripheral blood, taken 28 days after the second dose of the MenACWY control vaccine. The receptors derive from an adult who received the MenACWY meningococcal vaccine as a control. Each CDR3 is given with its conserved first and last residue. D genes are given only for firm matches. The size entry is marked missing in some rows and otherwise reads once, few, many or a size class.

clone size | CDR3 length | J gene | D gene | V gene | CDR3 protein | CDR3 DNA
. | 13 | TRBJ1-4 | . | TRBV28 | CASRRETNEKLFF | TGTGCCAGCAGGCGAGAAACTAATGAAAAACTGTTTTTT
. | 16 | TRBJ2-7 | TRBD1 | TRBV4-1 | CASSQPTGQGTYEQYF | TGCGCCAGCAGCCAACCTACGGGACAGGGGACGTACGAGCAGTACTTC
. | 13 | TRBJ1-1 | . | TRBV19 | CASRWDTNTEAFF | TGTGCCAGTAGATGGGACACGAACACTGAAGCTTTCTTT
. | 18 | TRBJ1-2 | . | TRBV7-6 | CASSPFRPGTGWTYGYTF | TGTGCCAGCAGCCCCTTTAGACCCGGTACAGGGTGGACGTATGGCTACACCTTC
once | 17 | TRBJ2-1 | TRBD2 | TRBV19 | CASSIGVGTSGRGEQFF | TGTGCCAGTAGTATAGGAGTAGGGACTAGCGGGAGGGGTGAGCAGTTCTTC
. | 15 | TRBJ1-2 | TRBD1 | TRBV29-1 | CSVDLRSGGVYGYTF | TGCAGCGTTGATCTTAGGTCAGGGGGCGTGTATGGCTACACCTTC
once | 15 | TRBJ1-1 | . | TRBV19 | CASSIAVRDRGEAFF | TGTGCCAGTAGTATAGCGGTTAGGGACCGGGGTGAAGCTTTCTTT
. | 15 | TRBJ2-7 | . | TRBV14 | CASSLIAGPSVEQYF | TGTGCCAGCAGCCTGATTGCGGGACCCTCGGTCGAGCAGTACTTC
. | 13 | TRBJ2-7 | TRBD1 | TRBV7-2 | CASSTGALLEQYF | TGTGCCAGCAGTACAGGGGCCCTATTGGAGCAGTACTTC
. | 13 | TRBJ2-7 | . | TRBV27 | CASSWGPIYEQYF | TGTGCCAGCAGTTGGGGACCGATCTACGAGCAGTACTTC
. | 14 | TRBJ1-1 | TRBD1 | TRBV7-2 | CASSLATGRTEAFF | TGTGCCAGCAGCTTAGCGACAGGGAGGACTGAAGCTTTCTTT
. | 13 | TRBJ2-1 | . | TRBV6-5 | CASSLRQNNEQFF | TGTGCCAGCAGCCTTAGACAGAACAATGAGCAGTTCTTC
. | 13 | TRBJ1-1 | . | TRBV2 | CASSESMDTEAFF | TGTGCCAGCAGTGAAAGTATGGACACTGAAGCTTTCTTT
once | 16 | TRBJ1-1 | TRBD1 | TRBV6-5 | CASSSRQGMGNTEAFF | TGTGCCAGCAGTTCACGACAGGGAATGGGGAACACTGAAGCTTTCTTT
. | 14 | TRBJ1-6 | . | TRBV11-1 | CASSFDQGRSPLHF | TGTGCCAGCAGCTTCGATCAGGGCCGGTCACCCCTCCACTTT
once | 14 | TRBJ1-1 | . | TRBV6-5 | CASSRIGLSPEAFF | TGTGCCAGCAGTAGGATCGGGCTTTCCCCTGAAGCTTTCTTT
. | 14 | TRBJ2-7 | TRBD2 | TRBV19 | CASSMGLAGNEQYF | TGTGCCAGTAGTATGGGACTAGCGGGGAACGAGCAGTACTTC
. | 18 | TRBJ1-2 | TRBD1 | TRBV6-2/TRBV6-3 | CASSYSEDRIRPNYGYTF | TGTGCCAGCAGTTACTCGGAGGACAGGATTCGTCCTAACTATGGCTACACCTTC
. | 15 | TRBJ1-2 | TRBD1 | TRBV29-1 | CSVDGEQGASGGYTF | TGCAGCGTTGATGGAGAACAGGGGGCCTCCGGAGGCTACACCTTC